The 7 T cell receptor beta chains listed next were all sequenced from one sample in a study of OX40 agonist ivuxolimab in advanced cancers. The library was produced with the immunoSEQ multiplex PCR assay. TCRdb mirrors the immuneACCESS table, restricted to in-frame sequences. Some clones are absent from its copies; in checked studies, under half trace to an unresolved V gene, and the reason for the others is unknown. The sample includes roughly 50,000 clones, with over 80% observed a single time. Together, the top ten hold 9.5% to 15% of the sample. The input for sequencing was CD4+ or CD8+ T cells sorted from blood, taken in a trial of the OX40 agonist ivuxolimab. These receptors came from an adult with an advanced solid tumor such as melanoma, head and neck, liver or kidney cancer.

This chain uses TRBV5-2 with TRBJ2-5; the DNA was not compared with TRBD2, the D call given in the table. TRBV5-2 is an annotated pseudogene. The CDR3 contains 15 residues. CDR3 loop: CASSPRAGGQETQYF. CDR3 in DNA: TGTGCCAGCAGCCCCAGGGCGGGGGGGCAAGAGACCCAGTACTTC.

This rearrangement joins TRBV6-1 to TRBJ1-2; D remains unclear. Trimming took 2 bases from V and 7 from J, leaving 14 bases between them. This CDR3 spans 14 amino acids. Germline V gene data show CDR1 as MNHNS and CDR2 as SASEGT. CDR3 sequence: CASSENTASGGYTF. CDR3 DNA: TGTGCCAGCAGTGAAAATACAGCCAGCGGTGGCTACACCTTC.

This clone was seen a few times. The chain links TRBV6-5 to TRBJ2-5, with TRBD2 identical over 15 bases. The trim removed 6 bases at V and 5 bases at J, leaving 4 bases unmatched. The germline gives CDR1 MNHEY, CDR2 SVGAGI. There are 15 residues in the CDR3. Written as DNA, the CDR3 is TGTGCCAGCAGCACGGGACTAGCGGGAGGTGAGACCCAGTACTTC. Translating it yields CASSTGLAGGETQYF.

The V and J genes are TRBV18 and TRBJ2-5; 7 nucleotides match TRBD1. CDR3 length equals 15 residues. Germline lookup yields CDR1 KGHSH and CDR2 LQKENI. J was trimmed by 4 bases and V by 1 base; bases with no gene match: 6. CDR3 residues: CASSPQGAPGETQYF. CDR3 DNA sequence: TGTGCCAGCTCACCACAGGGGGCGCCGGGAGAGACCCAGTACTTC.

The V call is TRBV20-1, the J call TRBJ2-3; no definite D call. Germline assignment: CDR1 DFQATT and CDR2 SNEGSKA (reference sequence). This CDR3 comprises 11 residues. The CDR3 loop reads CSATSTDTQYF. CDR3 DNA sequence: TGCAGCGCGACTAGCACAGATACGCAGTATTTT.

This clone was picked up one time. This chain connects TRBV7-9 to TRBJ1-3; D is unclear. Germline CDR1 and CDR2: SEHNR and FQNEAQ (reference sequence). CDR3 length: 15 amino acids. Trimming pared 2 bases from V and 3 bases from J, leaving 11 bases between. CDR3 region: CASSLIEGGGNTIYF. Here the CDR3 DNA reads TGTGCCAGCAGCTTAATTGAGGGTGGTGGAAACACCATATATTTT.

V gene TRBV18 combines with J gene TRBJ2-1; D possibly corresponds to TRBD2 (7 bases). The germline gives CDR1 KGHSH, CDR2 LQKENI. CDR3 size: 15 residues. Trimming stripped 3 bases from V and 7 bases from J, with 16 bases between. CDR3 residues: CASSPGAGDRNEQFF. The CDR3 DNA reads TGTGCCAGCTCACCGGGGGCGGGAGATAGGAATGAGCAGTTCTTC.